These 30 T cell receptor beta chains were all obtained from the same sample, sequenced in a study of blood T cell repertoires in COVID-19. Repertoires were generated with immunoSEQ multiplex PCR, while TCRdb's copy carries only in-frame clones and drops some. This sample has about 190,000 clones, with 70% to 85% found just once. Sequences were obtained from peripheral blood. All receptors come from a woman in her fifties or sixties with acute or convalescent COVID-19.

The V and J genes are TRBV3-1 (or the pseudogene TRBV3-2) and TRBJ2-1; D unclear. CDR3 length: 11 residues. Germline lookup yields CDR1 LGHDT and CDR2 YNNKEL (reference sequence). V lost 5 bases to trimming and J lost 6 bases, with 5 bases between them. The CDR3 is CASSSLNEQFF. The CDR3, as DNA: TGTGCCAGCAGCTCCCTCAATGAGCAGTTCTTC.

This chain uses TRBV7-6 with TRBJ2-3; the D gene is possibly TRBD1 (6 bases). V gave up 5 bases and J gave up 5 bases, with 20 bases separating them. The CDR3 length is 16 residues. CDR1 and CDR2 (germline): SGHVS, FNYEAQ. CDR3: CASSAKHGRGGDTQYF. CDR3 bases: TGTGCCAGCAGCGCCAAGCATGGCAGGGGTGGAGATACGCAGTATTTT.

The chain has TRBV5-1 and TRBJ1-3; D is perhaps TRBD1 (5 bases). This CDR3 is 13 amino acids long. V gave up 7 bases and J gave up 4 bases, with 12 bases separating them. Per germline, CDR1 SGHRS and CDR2 YFSETQ. The CDR3 sequence is CASGQGSGNTIYF. Written as DNA, the CDR3 is TGCGCCAGCGGCCAGGGCTCCGGAAACACCATATATTTT. Filled out from reference TRBV5-1 and TRBJ1-3, the complete variable domain reads KAGVTQTPRYLIKTRGQQVTLSCSPISGHRSVSWYQQTPGQGLQFLFEYFSETQRNKGNFPGRFSGRQFSNSRSEMNVSTLELGDSALYLCASGQGSGNTIYFGEGSWLTVV.

V usage is TRBV6-5 and J usage is TRBJ2-7; 7 nucleotides align to TRBD2. V gave up 11 bases and J gave up 2 bases; unmatched junction bases: 12. The CDR3 loop spans 14 amino acids. Per the germline V gene, CDR1 is MNHEY and CDR2 is SVGAGI. The CDR3 DNA sequence: TGTGCCGGGGGGGGTCACGGCCCTCCCTACGAGCAGTACTTC. Residues: CAGGGHGPPYEQYF.

The chain has TRBV6-5 and TRBJ2-3; unclear D gene. There are 12 residues in the CDR3. Germline-derived CDR1 and CDR2 are MNHEY and SVGAGI. Trimming took 6 bases from V and 0 from J, leaving 4 bases between them. CDR3 residues: CASSGSTDTQYF. The CDR3, as DNA: TGTGCCAGCAGCGGTAGCACAGATACGCAGTATTTT.

V is TRBV19 and J is TRBJ1-5, with D possibly being TRBD1 (6 bases). The germline V and J ends were trimmed by 3 bases and 5 bases, with 17 bases remaining between them. The germline V gene has CDR1 LNHDA and CDR2 SQIVND (reference sequence). The CDR3 runs to 16 residues. The CDR3 region is CASSIQGTSSYQPQHF. The CDR3 nucleotides read TGTGCCAGTAGTATCCAAGGGACATCCAGCTATCAGCCCCAGCATTTT. Full variable domain (rest looked up from reference TRBV19 and TRBJ1-5): DGGITQSPKYLFRKEGQNVTLSCEQNLNHDAMYWYRQDPGQGLRLIYYSQIVNDFQKGDIAEGYSVSREKKESFPLTVTSAQKNPTAFYLCASSIQGTSSYQPQHFGDGTRLSIL.

This clone was seen a few times. The rearrangement uses TRBV29-1 and TRBJ1-1, with TRBD1 matching over 9 bases. V trimming: 4 bases; J trimming: 4 bases; junction bases outside the gene matches: 4. Germline assignment: CDR1 SQVTM and CDR2 ANQGSEA. This CDR3 spans 13 amino acids. The CDR3: CSVVQGAVTEAFF. CDR3 bases: TGCAGCGTTGTACAGGGGGCGGTCACTGAAGCTTTCTTT.

The chain joins TRBV28 to TRBJ1-2, with D possibly being TRBD1 (5 bases). Germline CDR1 reads MDHEN; CDR2 reads SYDVKM. V was shortened by 6 bases and J by 8 bases, with 19 bases between the two germline ends. This CDR3 comprises 14 residues. The CDR3 DNA reads TGTGCCAGCAGCCCAGGGCCTCAGCTATCGGGCTACACCTTC. This gives the protein CASSPGPQLSGYTF.

A single count supports this clone. The chain couples TRBV18 to TRBJ1-3, with a weak D call TRBD1 (5 bases). This CDR3 region has 20 residues. Germline V gene sequence: CDR1 KGHSH, CDR2 LQKENI. Trimming pared 3 bases from V and 0 bases from J, leaving 24 bases between. CDR3: CASSPLPGARAPSSGNTIYF. Here the CDR3 DNA reads TGTGCCAGCTCACCGTTACCAGGAGCCAGGGCCCCTTCCTCTGGAAACACCATATATTTT. The whole variable domain, remainder taken from reference TRBV18 and TRBJ1-3, is NAGVMQNPRHLVRRRGQEARLRCSPMKGHSHVYWYRQLPEEGLKFMVYLQKENIIDESGMPKERFSAEFPKEGPSILRIQQVVRGDSAAYFCASSPLPGARAPSSGNTIYFGEGSWLTVV.

The V call is TRBV27, the J call TRBJ1-5; the D is unclear. This CDR3 contains 18 residues. Germline CDR1 MNHEY, CDR2 SMNVEV (reference sequence). Trimming shortened V by 5 bases and J by 2 bases, and 22 bases separated the two germline ends. The CDR3 nucleotides are TGTGCCAGCAGTCCCCGGGTATATCGAGGGTTTGGCAATCAGCCCCAGCATTTT. This sequence encodes CASSPRVYRGFGNQPQHF.

The chain couples TRBV9 to TRBJ2-5; tentatively, D is TRBD2 (6 bases). The length of the CDR3 is 15 residues. V was trimmed by 0 bases and J by 6 bases, leaving 15 bases between them. Germline CDR1 reads SGDLS; CDR2 reads YYNGEE. Here the CDR3 reads CASSVDGRDRKTQYF. The CDR3 DNA follows: TGTGCCAGCAGCGTAGATGGGCGGGATAGAAAGACCCAGTACTTC.

The rearrangement links TRBV7-2 to TRBJ2-6, with 7 bases matching TRBD2. Germline V lookup: CDR1 SGHTA, CDR2 FQGNSA. Unmatched junction bases numbered 2, after V lost 4 bases and J lost 2 bases. CDR3 size: 15 residues. The CDR3 spells CASSSGTTGANVLTF. In nucleotides, the CDR3 is TGTGCCAGCAGCTCAGGGACTACTGGGGCCAACGTCCTGACTTTC.

The chain carries TRBV6-5 and TRBJ1-5; D possibly corresponds to TRBD1 (5 bases). The ends were cut back, 6 bases at V and 6 bases at J, with 18 bases in the middle. The CDR3 loop spans 15 amino acids. Germline V lookup: CDR1 MNHEY, CDR2 SVGAGI. CDR3 region: CASSVPGGFGQPQHF. DNA for the CDR3: TGTGCCAGCAGCGTACCGGGGGGTTTCGGTCAGCCCCAGCATTTT.

The rearrangement links TRBV5-6 to TRBJ2-1; D may be TRBD2 (6 bases). Trimming took 3 bases from V and 7 from J, leaving 14 bases between them. Germline V lookup: CDR1 SGHDT, CDR2 YYEEEE. The length of the CDR3 is 14 residues. The CDR3 is CASSSQTSGNEQFF. CDR3 sequence (DNA): TGTGCCAGCAGCTCCCAGACTAGTGGGAATGAGCAGTTCTTC.

This sequence joins TRBV7-9 and TRBJ2-7, with D tentatively TRBD2 (5 bases). V was cut by 2 bases and J by 6 bases, with 17 bases left in between. Germline V gene lookup returns CDR1 SEHNR and CDR2 FQNEAQ (reference sequence). The CDR3 has 15 amino acids. In nucleotides, the CDR3 is TGTGCCAGCAGCTTACGGGGTAGCGTGGCTGTCGAGCAGTACTTC. Its translation: CASSLRGSVAVEQYF.

This clone was recorded a few times. The junction departs from the called germline gene at one end, perhaps through a read error. The V and J genes are TRBV6-5 and TRBJ1-4, with a tentative D call TRBD1 (6 bases). In germline, CDR1 is MNHEY, CDR2 SVGAGI. This CDR3 is 14 amino acids long. CDR3 sequence reads: CASSSSGVNEKLFF. The CDR3 DNA sequence: TGTGCCAGCAGTTCATCAGGGGTTAATGAGAAACTGTTTTTT.

The chain uses TRBV9 and TRBJ1-1; TRBD1 might be the D (5 bases). Germline CDR1 is SGDLS and CDR2 is YYNGEE. This CDR3 spans 15 amino acids. V dropped 4 bases and J dropped 4 bases, with 17 bases sitting between them. CDR3: CASSSEGVSSTEAFF. The DNA of the CDR3 is TGTGCCAGCAGCTCAGAAGGGGTGTCGAGCACTGAAGCTTTCTTT.

CDR3: CASSLTSDRDTQYF. CDR3 coding DNA: TGTGCCAGCAGCTTGACATCGGACAGAGATACGCAGTATTTT. The gene calls are TRBV7-9 and TRBJ2-3, with a weak D call TRBD1 (6 bases). Germline CDR1 and CDR2: SEHNR and FQNEAQ (reference sequence). V lost 3 bases and J 5 bases, leaving 12 bases between the germline ends. This CDR3 has 14 residues.

This rearrangement joins TRBV6-5 to TRBJ2-4; 10 bases are shared with TRBD1. V lost 4 bases, J lost 1 base, and 4 bases stayed unmatched. The germline V gene encodes CDR1 MNHEY and CDR2 SVGAGI. This CDR3 is 16 amino acids long. The CDR3 protein is CASSSGQGGAKNIQYF. For the CDR3, the DNA is TGTGCCAGCAGTTCCGGACAGGGGGGGGCCAAAAACATTCAGTACTTC.

The chain recombines TRBV5-8 with TRBJ2-5, with unresolved D. The CDR3 has 13 residues. Trimming cost V 0 bases and J 1 base, with 4 bases left between them. CDR1 and CDR2 (germline): SGHTS, YDEGEE. CDR3 residues: CASSLGLQETQYF. The CDR3 DNA is TGTGCCAGCAGCTTGGGGCTCCAAGAGACCCAGTACTTC.

V is TRBV2 and J is TRBJ2-3; weak D call: TRBD2 (6 bases). V lost 3 bases and J lost 0, with 13 bases in between. Germline values: CDR1 SNHLY, CDR2 FYNNEI. The CDR3 runs to 16 residues. DNA for the CDR3: TGTGCCAGCAGTGATGACACTAGCCCTAGCACAGATACGCAGTATTTT. It is translated as CASSDDTSPSTDTQYF.

As DNA, the CDR3 is TGCGCCAGCAGCTTAGGGACAGCCGGGGCCAACGTCCTGACTTTC. Protein sequence: CASSLGTAGANVLTF. The chain joins TRBV5-1 to TRBJ2-6, with 7 bases matching TRBD1. V trimming: 2 bases; J trimming: 4 bases; junction bases outside the gene matches: 3. There are 15 residues in the CDR3. CDR1 and CDR2 (germline): SGHRS, YFSETQ.

The chain employs TRBV6-6 and TRBJ1-4; D not certain. CDR3 length: 14 amino acids. Germline loops: CDR1 MNHNY, CDR2 SVGAGI (reference sequence). V was cut by 6 bases and J by 8 bases, with 16 bases left in between. The chain's CDR3 is CASRINVMREKLFF. In DNA, the CDR3 is TGTGCCAGCAGGATAAACGTTATGAGGGAAAAACTGTTTTTT.

Only a few counts were recorded for this clone. J is TRBJ1-1 and V is TRBV2, with D possibly being TRBD1 (5 bases). The CDR3 has 13 residues. The V and J ends lost 8 bases and 11 bases respectively, with 21 bases between them. CDR1 and CDR2 from the germline V gene are SNHLY and FYNNEI. This CDR3 is CASVRQPHSWAFF. Here the CDR3 DNA reads TGTGCCAGCGTCCGACAGCCCCATTCTTGGGCTTTCTTT.

V is TRBV6-5 and J is TRBJ1-5; D is unclear. This CDR3 spans 14 amino acids. V was shortened by 10 bases and J by 10 bases, with 23 bases between the two germline ends. Germline V gene sequence: CDR1 MNHEY, CDR2 SVGAGI. DNA of the CDR3: TGTGCCACCCAACGAGAGGGTAGCCTCCTTCCCCAGCATTTT. It is translated as CATQREGSLLPQHF.

Only a few counts were recorded for this clone. The chain joins TRBV20-1 to TRBJ2-3; D unresolved. In germline, CDR1 is DFQATT, CDR2 SNEGSKA (reference sequence). CDR3 length: 11 amino acids. Trimming pared 2 bases from V and 8 bases from J, leaving 8 bases between. The CDR3 nucleotides are TGCAGTGCTAGAAAATCCGGTACGCAGTATTTT. Translating gives CSARKSGTQYF.

The chain joins TRBV7-2 to TRBJ2-7, with D maybe TRBD1 (6 bases). This CDR3 spans 14 amino acids. The V end lost 1 base, the J end lost 9 bases, and 16 bases lay between the germline ends. Germline CDR1 is SGHTA and CDR2 is FQGNSA. DNA for the CDR3: TGTGCCAGCAGCTTAGAGAGTAGACAGGCCATGCAGTACTTC. Protein: CASSLESRQAMQYF.

The V and J genes are TRBV14 and TRBJ1-6; D ambiguous. Deletions cut 0 bases from V and 7 bases from J, with 7 bases between. The CDR3 totals 14 residues. The germline gives CDR1 SGHDN, CDR2 FVKESK. CDR3 DNA sequence: TGTGCCAGCAGCCAAGAACTCATCAATTCACCCCTCCACTTT. Its protein product is CASSQELINSPLHF.

The gene calls are TRBV6-5 and TRBJ2-3; 12 bases agree with TRBD2. Germline loops: CDR1 MNHEY, CDR2 SVGAGI. V dropped 6 bases and J dropped 4; count of bases not matched to a gene: 5. The CDR3 covers 15 residues. CDR3 amino acids: CASSRLAGAADTQYF. CDR3 coding DNA: TGTGCCAGCAGCCGACTAGCGGGGGCCGCAGATACGCAGTATTTT.

Concerning this clone: Other nucleotide sequences in the sample specify the same CDR3. V is TRBV7-8 and J is TRBJ1-1; D possibly corresponds to TRBD1 (5 bases). V was shortened by 6 bases and J by 0 bases, with 8 bases between the two germline ends. Per the germline V gene, CDR1 is SGHVS and CDR2 is FQNEAQ. CDR3 length: 13 residues. As DNA, the CDR3 is TGTGCCAGCAGTTTCAGGGTGAACACTGAAGCTTTCTTT. It specifies CASSFRVNTEAFF.